Included here is one T cell receptor (beta chain) sequence, with context. These data are taken from a study of blood T cell repertoires in COVID-19. Whole-study context: Sites in the United States, Italy and Spain provided acute and convalescent COVID-19 samples. Sample material is recorded as cDNA or gDNA derived from T cells, B-cell-depleted T cells, or PBMCs.

Germline V gives CDR1 SGHRS, CDR2 YFSETQ. V was shortened by 0 bases and J by 4 bases, with 14 bases between the two germline ends. The CDR3 loop spans 15 amino acids. In the authors' methods: Amplifying reference gene primers gave estimates of nucleated cell counts. TCRdb's table, derived via immunoSEQ multiplex PCR, lists solely in-frame clones and lacks some. The DNA was the basis for D and trimming; V, J and clone size are from that table. The table lists about 190,000 clones, less than 80% of them singletons. What was sequenced was peripheral blood. This clonotype was obtained from a woman aged 45-60 years with acute or convalescent COVID-19. This chain links TRBV5-1 with TRBJ2-7; D possibly corresponds to TRBD1 (6 bases). The CDR3 region is CASSLAAGDVYEQYF. CDR3 DNA sequence: TGCGCCAGCAGCTTGGCCGCAGGGGACGTATACGAGCAGTACTTC.